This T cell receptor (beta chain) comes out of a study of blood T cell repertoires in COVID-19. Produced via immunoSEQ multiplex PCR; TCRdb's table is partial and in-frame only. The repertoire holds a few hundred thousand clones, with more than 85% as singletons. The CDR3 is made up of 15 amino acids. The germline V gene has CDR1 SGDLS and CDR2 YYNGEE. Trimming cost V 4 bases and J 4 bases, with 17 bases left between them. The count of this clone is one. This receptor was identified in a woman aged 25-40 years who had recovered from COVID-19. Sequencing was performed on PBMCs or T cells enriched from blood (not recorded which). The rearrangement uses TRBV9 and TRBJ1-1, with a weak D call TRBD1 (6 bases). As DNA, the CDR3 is TGTGCCAGCAGCTCATCAGGGGTTACCCTCACTGAAGCTTTCTTT. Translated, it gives CASSSSGVTLTEAFF.